This TCR beta chain appears in the sequencing data of a study of cytomegalovirus exposure and HLA in healthy donors. PCR amplification relied on 60 Vbeta primers (plus 13 Jbeta primers). Profiling relied on immunoSEQ multiplex PCR, and the TCRdb table lists in-frame clones only, not all of them. Among 110,000 to 150,000 clones listed, around 70% were seen once. The CDR3 extends over 17 amino acids. Germline CDR1 reads SNHLY; CDR2 reads FYNNEI. V dropped 8 bases and J dropped 6; count of bases not matched to a gene: 16. Study-level points and caveats: Apart from CMV serostatus, no immune exposure information was available.

In regard to this clone: What it recognizes is unknown.

The genes are TRBV2 and TRBJ2-3; 11 bases are shared with TRBD2. Sample: PBMCs. The receptor's source is a young woman in good health and CMV-seronegative. The CDR3 spells CASVLGTSGPLGDTQYF. CDR3 sequence (DNA): TGTGCCAGCGTCCTCGGGACTAGCGGCCCCCTGGGGGATACGCAGTATTTT. Together with reference TRBV2 and TRBJ2-3, the CDR3 gives the full variable domain: EPEVTQTPSHQVTQMGQEVILRCVPISNHLYFYWYRQILGQKVEFLVSFYNNEISEKSEIFDDQFSVERPDGSNFTLKIRSTKLEDSAMYFCASVLGTSGPLGDTQYFGPGTRLTVL.